Listed below are T cell receptor beta chains from one sample, sequenced in a study of CD4 T cells in relation to SARS-CoV-2 and coronaviruses. Generated by immunoSEQ multiplex PCR, the TCRdb table keeps only in-frame clones and is missing some. The sample consists of about 59,000 clones, about nine tenths of them appearing once. Sequences were obtained from memory CD4+ T cells from PBMCs. All receptors derive from a human donor in good health. Both conserved end residues are part of each CDR3. The order of the fields is clone size, D gene, J gene, CDR3 length, V gene, CDR3 DNA, CDR3 protein. The D gene is left open where the match is weak. Not every row has a clone size; where given, it reads once, few, many or a size class.

-	TRBD2	TRBJ2-5	14	TRBV6-5	TGTGCCAGCACGGCAGTCGGGAGGGCGGAGACCCAGTACTTC	CASTAVGRAETQYF
-	-	TRBJ1-2	13	TRBV19	TGTGCCAGTAGTCGTTCGGAAGCCTATGGCTACACCTTC	CASSRSEAYGYTF
-	-	TRBJ1-5	13	TRBV12-3/TRBV12-4	TGTGCCAGCAGTTTAACCGGAGGTCAGCCCCAGCATTTT	CASSLTGGQPQHF
-	TRBD1	TRBJ2-6	20	TRBV19	TGTGCCAGTAGTCGGTCGTTGAGGGGACAGGCCGTTTCTGGGGCCAACGTCCTGACTTTC	CASSRSLRGQAVSGANVLTF
-	-	TRBJ2-1	11	TRBV3-1/TRBV3-2	TGTGCCAGCAGGTCACGAAATGAGCAGTTCTTC	CASRSRNEQFF
-	TRBD2	TRBJ2-5	16	TRBV2	TGTGCCAGCAGGGCGCTAGCGGGAGCGCCGCAAGAGACCCAGTACTTC	CASRALAGAPQETQYF
-	TRBD1	TRBJ1-5	17	TRBV6-6	TGTGCCAGCAGTCCACGGACAGGGGTAAGGAGCAATCAGCCCCAGCATTTT	CASSPRTGVRSNQPQHF
-	-	TRBJ2-1	14	TRBV5-4	TGTGCCAGCAGCTTGGGGGCCGGAAACAATGAGCAGTTCTTC	CASSLGAGNNEQFF
-	TRBD1	TRBJ2-5	16	TRBV4-2	TGTGCCAGCAGCGACAAGGAAGCAGGGGGTAGGGAGACCCAGTACTTC	CASSDKEAGGRETQYF
-	-	TRBJ2-5	14	TRBV23-1	TGCGCCAGCAGTGATCGGCCGGGAAAAGAGACCCAGTACTTC	CASSDRPGKETQYF
-	-	TRBJ2-7	14	TRBV5-1	TGCGCCAGCAGCTTGATAAGGGGGACCTACGAGCAGTACTTC	CASSLIRGTYEQYF
once	-	TRBJ2-4	15	TRBV5-1	TGCGCCAGCAGCTTGGATGGGTTCCCCAAAAACATTCAGTACTTC	CASSLDGFPKNIQYF
-	TRBD1	TRBJ2-3	16	TRBV24-1	TGTGCCACCAGTGACCCCGGGACAGGGAGTACAGATACGCAGTATTTT	CATSDPGTGSTDTQYF
-	-	TRBJ2-7	12	TRBV15	TGTGCCACCAGCAGTGGGACCTACGAGCAGTACTTC	CATSSGTYEQYF
-	-	TRBJ2-7	13	TRBV5-4	TGTGCCACAGGGCAGGTTAACTCCTACGAGCAGTACTTC	CATGQVNSYEQYF
-	TRBD1	TRBJ1-1	16	TRBV28	TGTGCCAGCAGGGAAAAAAGGGGACAGATGAACACTGAAGCTTTCTTT	CASREKRGQMNTEAFF
-	TRBD1	TRBJ1-1	16	TRBV10-3	TGTGCCACCTCCGGGACAGGGGATTTGGTAGGCACTGAAGCTTTCTTT	CATSGTGDLVGTEAFF
-	-	TRBJ1-1	12	TRBV5-4	TGTGCCAGCAGCCGACCCCAAGCCGGGGCTTTCTTT	CASSRPQAGAFF
-	-	TRBJ1-5	17	TRBV19	TGTGCCAGTAGTATAGGCGGGGGGGCGAGAAGCAATCAGCCCCAGCATTTT	CASSIGGGARSNQPQHF
-	-	TRBJ1-1	13	TRBV28	TGTGCCAGCAGCCCCCCTCGTATCACTGAAGCTTTCTTT	CASSPPRITEAFF
-	-	TRBJ2-2	14	TRBV11-2	TGTGCCAGCAGCTTAGAGCTCATCACCGGGGAGCTGTTTTTT	CASSLELITGELFF
-	-	TRBJ1-6	16	TRBV3-1/TRBV3-2	TGTGCCAGCAGCCAAGTCAAGGGGGTGCATAATTCACCCCTCCACTTT	CASSQVKGVHNSPLHF
-	-	TRBJ1-2	14	TRBV28	TGTGCCAGCAGATCCCCCCGCAGGAACTATGGCTACACCTTC	CASRSPRRNYGYTF
-	-	TRBJ2-7	16	TRBV5-1	TGCGCCAGCAGCCTCCCACTCTTACAGGGAACCAGCGAGCAGTACTTC	CASSLPLLQGTSEQYF
-	-	TRBJ2-5	14	TRBV7-9	TGTGCCAGCAGCGCCCTGGCTGGACTGGGGACCCAGTACTTC	CASSALAGLGTQYF
-	TRBD1	TRBJ2-3	16	TRBV18	TGTGCCAGCTCACTATTCCGGGACAGAAGCACAGATACGCAGTATTTT	CASSLFRDRSTDTQYF
few	-	TRBJ1-6	14	TRBV25-1	TGTGCCAGCAGTGGGGTCGGGGGTAATTCACCCCTCCACTTT	CASSGVGGNSPLHF
-	TRBD2	TRBJ2-5	15	TRBV6-1	TGTGCCAGCAGTGAACCGGGACTAAAACAAGAGACCCAGTACTTC	CASSEPGLKQETQYF
-	-	TRBJ2-7	14	TRBV2	TGTGCCAGCAACAGGGAGAGTATCTCCTACGAGCAGTACTTC	CASNRESISYEQYF
-	-	TRBJ2-7	14	TRBV18	TGTGCCAGCTCACCCGGGACTTTCTCCTACGAGCAGTACTTC	CASSPGTFSYEQYF
once	TRBD2	TRBJ2-3	15	TRBV24-1	TGTGCCACCAGTGAGCAGGGACTAAGCACAGATACGCAGTATTTT	CATSEQGLSTDTQYF
-	-	TRBJ2-7	12	TRBV12-3/TRBV12-4	TGTGCCAGCAGTTTTAATCACTACGAGCAGTACTTC	CASSFNHYEQYF
-	-	TRBJ2-5	15	TRBV7-9	TGTGCCAGCAGCTCTAGGACGGACCGTCGGGAGACCCAGTACTTC	CASSSRTDRRETQYF
few	TRBD1	TRBJ2-7	16	TRBV5-1	TGCGCCAGCAGATCCCCCCCCACGGGACAGGGCTCCGAGCAGTACTTC	CASRSPPTGQGSEQYF
-	-	TRBJ1-5	14	TRBV6-5	TGTGCCAGCAGTCGTACACATCCTAATCAGCCCCAGCATTTT	CASSRTHPNQPQHF
-	-	TRBJ2-5	15	TRBV18	TGTGCCAGCTCACCACGGCCAGGAGGGAAAGAGACCCAGTACTTC	CASSPRPGGKETQYF
-	-	TRBJ2-3	16	TRBV28	TGTGCCAGCAGTAGACAAAGGGACCCCATCACAGATACGCAGTATTTT	CASSRQRDPITDTQYF
-	-	TRBJ1-5	13	TRBV28	TGTGCCAGCCTTGGGGGTAGCAATCAGCCCCAGCATTTT	CASLGGSNQPQHF
once	-	TRBJ2-2	15	TRBV3-1/TRBV3-2	TGTGCCAGCAGCCAAGGGGGAACGGGCACCGGGGAGCTGTTTTTT	CASSQGGTGTGELFF
-	-	TRBJ2-5	16	TRBV4-2	TGTGCCAGCAGCCAAGATTCCCTTGGGAGGCAAGAGACCCAGTACTTC	CASSQDSLGRQETQYF
-	-	TRBJ2-1	16	TRBV18	TGTGCCAGCTCACCACTATTACAGCGAACTGGGGATGAGCAGTTCTTC	CASSPLLQRTGDEQFF
-	TRBD1	TRBJ2-7	15	TRBV6-5	TGTGCCAGCACCCCCGGGGGACAGGGCTCCTACGAGCAGTACTTC	CASTPGGQGSYEQYF
-	TRBD2	TRBJ2-1	17	TRBV7-3	TGTGCCAGCAGCTTAACGGGTGCGGGAGTCGTTTTCAGTTTTCAGTTCTTC	CASSLTGAGVVFSFQFF
-	-	TRBJ2-6	18	TRBV7-8	TGTGCCAGCAGCTTAAATGAGGGCCATGTTTCTCAGGCCAACGTCCTGACTTTC	CASSLNEGHVSQANVLTF
-	TRBD1	TRBJ2-7	14	TRBV28	TGTGCCAGCCGCATGACAGGGAAACTCTACGAGCAGTACTTC	CASRMTGKLYEQYF
-	TRBD2	TRBJ2-1	14	TRBV30	TGTGCCTGGAGGGGGGGACTAGTCCCCAATGAGCAGTTCTTC	CAWRGGLVPNEQFF
-	-	TRBJ2-7	20	TRBV21-1	TGTGCCAGCAGCAAAAGGGGGACTAGCGGGAGGGACGGGGTAATTTACGAGCAGTACTTC	CASSKRGTSGRDGVIYEQYF
once	-	TRBJ2-7	14	TRBV24-1	TGTGCCACCGCACAAGCGGGCAGTCCCTACGAGCAGTACTTC	CATAQAGSPYEQYF
-	TRBD1	TRBJ1-2	16	TRBV18	TGTGCCAGCTCACCATCCCGGGACAGGGGAGGGTATGGCTACACCTTC	CASSPSRDRGGYGYTF
-	-	TRBJ1-2	13	TRBV27	TGTGCCAGCAGTTTGTATGCTAACTATGGCTACACCTTC	CASSLYANYGYTF
-	-	TRBJ2-7	12	TRBV6-6	TGTGCCAGCGGAGTATCTAGATACGAGCAGTACTTC	CASGVSRYEQYF
-	-	TRBJ2-6	16	TRBV5-6	TGTGCCAGCAGCTTGGCCCGGGGTGCTGGGGCCAACGTCCTGACTTTC	CASSLARGAGANVLTF